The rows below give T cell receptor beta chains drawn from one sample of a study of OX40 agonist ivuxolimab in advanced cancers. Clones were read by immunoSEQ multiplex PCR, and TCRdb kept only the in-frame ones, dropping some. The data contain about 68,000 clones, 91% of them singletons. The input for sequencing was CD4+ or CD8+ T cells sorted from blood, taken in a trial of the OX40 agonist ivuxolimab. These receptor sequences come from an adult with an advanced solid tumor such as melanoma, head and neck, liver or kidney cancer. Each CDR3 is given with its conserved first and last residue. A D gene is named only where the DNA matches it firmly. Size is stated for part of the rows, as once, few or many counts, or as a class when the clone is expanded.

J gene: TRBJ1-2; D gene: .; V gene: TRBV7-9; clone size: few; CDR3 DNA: TGTGCCAGCAGCCCCCTCGGGGAAGCCTATGGCTACACCTTC; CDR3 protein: CASSPLGEAYGYTF
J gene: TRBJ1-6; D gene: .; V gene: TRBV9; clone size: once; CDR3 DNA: TGTGCCAGCAGCGTATACAGGGAAGGTTCACCCCTCCACTTT; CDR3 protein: CASSVYREGSPLHF
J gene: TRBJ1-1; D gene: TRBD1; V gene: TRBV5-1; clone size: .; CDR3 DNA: TGCGCCAGCGCCTCAGCCACGGGACAGATGAACACTGAAGCTTTCTTT; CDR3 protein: CASASATGQMNTEAFF
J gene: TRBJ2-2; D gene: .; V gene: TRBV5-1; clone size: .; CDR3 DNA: TGCGCCAGCAGCTTAGTCTCGGGTTCGAACACCGGGGAGCTGTTTTTT; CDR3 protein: CASSLVSGSNTGELFF
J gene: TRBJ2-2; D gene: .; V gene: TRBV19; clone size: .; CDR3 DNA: TGTGCCAGTAGTATAAGGGTTGTCGGGGAGCTGTTTTTT; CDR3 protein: CASSIRVVGELFF
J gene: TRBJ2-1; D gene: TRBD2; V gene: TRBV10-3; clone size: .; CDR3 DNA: TGTGCCATCAGTGAGGGAGCCAAGCGGGAGAGGGCCTACAATGAGCAGTTCTTC; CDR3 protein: CAISEGAKRERAYNEQFF
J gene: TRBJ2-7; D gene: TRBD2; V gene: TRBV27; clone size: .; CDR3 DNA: TGTGCCAGCAAAGAGGGGGCTAGCGGGAGGCACGAGCAGTACTTC; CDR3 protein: CASKEGASGRHEQYF
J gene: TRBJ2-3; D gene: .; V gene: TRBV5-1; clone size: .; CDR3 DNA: TGCGCCAGCAGCCCCGGAGGCCAGACGACAGATACGCAGTATTTT; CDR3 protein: CASSPGGQTTDTQYF
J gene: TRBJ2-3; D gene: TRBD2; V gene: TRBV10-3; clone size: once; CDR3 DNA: TGTGCCATCAGTGAGAATCGAGCGGGAGGGGGTACGCAGTATTTT; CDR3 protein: CAISENRAGGGTQYF
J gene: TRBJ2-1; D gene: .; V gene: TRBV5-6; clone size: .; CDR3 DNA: TGTGCCAGCAGCTTGGTAGGGGGTAATGAGCAGTTCTTC; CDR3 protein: CASSLVGGNEQFF
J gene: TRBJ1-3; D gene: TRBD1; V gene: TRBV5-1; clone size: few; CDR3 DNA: TGCGCCAGCAGCCGGGGACAGACAGGGTACTCTGGAAACACCATATATTTT; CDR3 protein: CASSRGQTGYSGNTIYF
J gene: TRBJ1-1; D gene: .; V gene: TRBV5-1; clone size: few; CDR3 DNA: TGCGCCAGCAGCTTGGAACAGGGGAACACTGAAGCTTTCTTT; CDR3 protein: CASSLEQGNTEAFF
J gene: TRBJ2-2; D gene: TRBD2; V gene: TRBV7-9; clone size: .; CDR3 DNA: TGTGCCAGCAGCTACCTAGCGGGACGGAACACCGGGGAGCTGTTTTTT; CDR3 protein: CASSYLAGRNTGELFF
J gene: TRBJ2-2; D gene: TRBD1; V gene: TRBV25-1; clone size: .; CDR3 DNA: TGTGCCAGCGCGCTCGGGACAGGGGTTCCCGGGGAGCTGTTTTTT; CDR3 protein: CASALGTGVPGELFF
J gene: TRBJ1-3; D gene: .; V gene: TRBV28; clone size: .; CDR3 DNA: TGTGCCGGCCGACAGGCCTCTGGAAACACCATATATTTT; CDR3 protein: CAGRQASGNTIYF
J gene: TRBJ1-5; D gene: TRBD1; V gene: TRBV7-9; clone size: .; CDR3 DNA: TGTGCCAGCAGCAGCGGACAGGGAGGTAACAATCAGCCCCAGCATTTT; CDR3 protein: CASSSGQGGNNQPQHF
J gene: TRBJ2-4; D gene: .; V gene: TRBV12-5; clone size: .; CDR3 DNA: TGTGCTAGTGGTGACGGGACACGGCACATTCAGTACTTC; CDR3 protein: CASGDGTRHIQYF